This entry is about one T cell receptor beta chain. This sample was taken from a study of blood T cell repertoires in COVID-19. Patients from Seattle were sampled longitudinally, starting during active infection. The CDR3 runs 16 residues. Germline V CDR1 and CDR2: MGHRA, YSYEKL. V shed 4 bases, J shed 3 bases, and the junction held 8 bases outside the gene matches. Only in-frame clones appear in the TCRdb table, and some are missing; sequencing was by immunoSEQ multiplex PCR. The sample records about 350,000 clones, 75% to 90% being singletons. The sample taken for sequencing was peripheral blood. V and J are TRBV4-1 and TRBJ1-3, with 8 bases aligning to TRBD1. The receptor was derived from a woman aged 55 to 70 with COVID-19, enrolled during active disease. The CDR3 bases are TGCGCCAGCAGCCTACGGACAGGGTTGGATGGAAACACCATATATTTT. Protein sequence: CASSLRTGLDGNTIYF.